The following is a T cell receptor beta chain sequence with its context. The data are from a study of cytomegalovirus exposure and HLA in healthy donors. This CDR3 has 14 residues. Looked up from germline, CDR1 is SGHTA and CDR2 is FQGTGA. Trimming took 8 bases from V and 4 from J; bases not matched to a gene: 9. The primer mix had 60 Vbeta and 13 Jbeta primers. Repertoires were generated with immunoSEQ multiplex PCR, while TCRdb's copy carries only in-frame clones and drops some. The sample contains approximately 150,000 clones, roughly 73% of which appear only once. The clonotype was recovered from a man aged 18-30 years in good health and CMV-seropositive. Sequenced sample: PBMCs. The chain carries TRBV7-3 and TRBJ1-1, with 8 bases that match TRBD1. The CDR3 loop reads CASSQAGGFTEAFF. The CDR3 DNA reads as TGTGCCAGCTCACAGGCAGGGGGCTTCACTGAAGCTTTCTTT.